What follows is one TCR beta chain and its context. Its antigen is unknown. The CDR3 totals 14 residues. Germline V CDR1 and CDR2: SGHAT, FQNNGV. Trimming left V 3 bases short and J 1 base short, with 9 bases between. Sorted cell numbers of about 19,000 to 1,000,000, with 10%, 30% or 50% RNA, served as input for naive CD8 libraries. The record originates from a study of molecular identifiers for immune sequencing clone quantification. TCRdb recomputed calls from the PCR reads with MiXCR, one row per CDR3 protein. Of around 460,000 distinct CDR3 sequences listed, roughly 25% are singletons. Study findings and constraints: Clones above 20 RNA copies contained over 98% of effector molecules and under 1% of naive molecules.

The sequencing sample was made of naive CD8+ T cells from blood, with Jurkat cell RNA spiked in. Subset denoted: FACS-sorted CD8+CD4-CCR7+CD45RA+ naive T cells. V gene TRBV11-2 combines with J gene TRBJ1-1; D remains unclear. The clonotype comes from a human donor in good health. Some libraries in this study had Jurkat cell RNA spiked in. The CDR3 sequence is CASSFLDGNTEAFF. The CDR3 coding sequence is TGTGCCAGCAGCTTCCTGGACGGGAACACTGAAGCTTTCTTT.